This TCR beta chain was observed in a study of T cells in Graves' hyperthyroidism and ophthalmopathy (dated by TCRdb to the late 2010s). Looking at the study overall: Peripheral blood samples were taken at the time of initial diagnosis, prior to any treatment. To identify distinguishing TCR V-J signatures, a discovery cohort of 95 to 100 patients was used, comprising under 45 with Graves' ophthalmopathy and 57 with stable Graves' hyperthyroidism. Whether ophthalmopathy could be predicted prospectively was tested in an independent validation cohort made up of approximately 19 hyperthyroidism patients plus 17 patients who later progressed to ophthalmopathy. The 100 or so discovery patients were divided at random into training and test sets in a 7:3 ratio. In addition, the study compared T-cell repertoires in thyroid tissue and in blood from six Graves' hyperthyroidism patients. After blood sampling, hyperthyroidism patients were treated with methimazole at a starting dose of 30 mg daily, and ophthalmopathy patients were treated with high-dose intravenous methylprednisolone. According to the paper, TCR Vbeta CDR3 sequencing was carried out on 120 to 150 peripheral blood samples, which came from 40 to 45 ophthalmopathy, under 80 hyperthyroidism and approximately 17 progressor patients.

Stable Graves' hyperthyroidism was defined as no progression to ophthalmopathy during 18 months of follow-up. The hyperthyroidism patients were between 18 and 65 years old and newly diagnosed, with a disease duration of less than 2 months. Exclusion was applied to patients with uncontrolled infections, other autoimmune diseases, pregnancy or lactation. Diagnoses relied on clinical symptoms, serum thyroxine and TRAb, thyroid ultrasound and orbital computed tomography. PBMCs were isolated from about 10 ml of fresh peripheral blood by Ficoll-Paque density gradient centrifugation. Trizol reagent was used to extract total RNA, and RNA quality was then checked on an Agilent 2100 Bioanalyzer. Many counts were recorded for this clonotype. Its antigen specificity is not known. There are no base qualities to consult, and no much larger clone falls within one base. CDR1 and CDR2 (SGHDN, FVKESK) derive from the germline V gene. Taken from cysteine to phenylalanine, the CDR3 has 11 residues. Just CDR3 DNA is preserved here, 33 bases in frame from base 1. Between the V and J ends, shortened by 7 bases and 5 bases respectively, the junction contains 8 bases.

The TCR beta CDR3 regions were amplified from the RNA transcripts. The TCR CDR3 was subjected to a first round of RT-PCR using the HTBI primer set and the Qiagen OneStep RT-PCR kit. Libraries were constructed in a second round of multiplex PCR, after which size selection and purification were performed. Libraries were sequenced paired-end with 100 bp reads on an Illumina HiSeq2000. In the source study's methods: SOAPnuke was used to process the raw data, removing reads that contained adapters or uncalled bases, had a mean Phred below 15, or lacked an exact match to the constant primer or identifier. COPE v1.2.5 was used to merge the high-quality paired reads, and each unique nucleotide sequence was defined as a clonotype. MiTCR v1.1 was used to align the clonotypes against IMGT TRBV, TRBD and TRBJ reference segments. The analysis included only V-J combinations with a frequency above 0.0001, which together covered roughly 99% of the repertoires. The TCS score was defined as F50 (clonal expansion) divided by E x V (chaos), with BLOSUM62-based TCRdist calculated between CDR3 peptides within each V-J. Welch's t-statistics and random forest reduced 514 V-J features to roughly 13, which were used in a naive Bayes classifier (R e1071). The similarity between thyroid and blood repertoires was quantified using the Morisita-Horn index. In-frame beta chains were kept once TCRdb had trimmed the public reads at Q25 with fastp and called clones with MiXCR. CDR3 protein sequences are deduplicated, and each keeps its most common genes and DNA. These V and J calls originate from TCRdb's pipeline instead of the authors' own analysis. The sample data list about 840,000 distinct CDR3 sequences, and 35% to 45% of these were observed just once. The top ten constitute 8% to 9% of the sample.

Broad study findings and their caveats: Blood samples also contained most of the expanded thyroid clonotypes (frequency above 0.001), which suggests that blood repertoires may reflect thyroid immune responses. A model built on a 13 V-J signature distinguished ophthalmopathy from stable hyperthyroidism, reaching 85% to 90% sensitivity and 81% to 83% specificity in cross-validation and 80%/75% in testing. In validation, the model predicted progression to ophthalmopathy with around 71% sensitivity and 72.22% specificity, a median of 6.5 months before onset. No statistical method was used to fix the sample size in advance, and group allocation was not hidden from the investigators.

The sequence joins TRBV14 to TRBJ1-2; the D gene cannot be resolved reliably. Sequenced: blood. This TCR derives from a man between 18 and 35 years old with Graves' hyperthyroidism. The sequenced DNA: TGTGCCAGCAACCCCATTTATGGCTACACCTTC. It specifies CASNPIYGYTF.